This T cell receptor (beta chain) is drawn from a study of identical twins. Overall study findings and caveats: When twins shared out-of-frame alpha sequences, those sequences had excess low generation probability. Models underestimated out-of-frame TCR alpha sharing in monozygotic twins.

In every case, the donor was a healthy Caucasian. A universal primer site was incorporated via template switching, and the cDNA contained unique molecular identifiers. TCRdb re-called the 5' RACE reads through MiXCR, storing one row per CDR3 protein. The data show around 300,000 distinct CDR3 sequences, under 9% seen once. V was clipped by 2 bases and J by 3 bases; unmatched bases: 18. Germline loops: CDR1 SGHAT, CDR2 FQDESV (reference sequence). This CDR3 has 19 amino acids. This clonotype was detected a few times. The antigen remains undetermined. These data were likewise used in another study, on yellow fever vaccine responses in identical twins.

The sequence was obtained from a woman aged 18 to 35 in good health. The chain employs TRBV11-1 and TRBJ1-2; 7 bases agree with TRBD1. Input material: memory (CD45RO+) T cells sorted from blood. CDR3: CASSLRDGRGRHTDYGYTF. The CDR3, as DNA: TGTGCCAGCAGCTTACGGGATGGGAGGGGGCGACATACAGACTATGGCTACACCTTC.